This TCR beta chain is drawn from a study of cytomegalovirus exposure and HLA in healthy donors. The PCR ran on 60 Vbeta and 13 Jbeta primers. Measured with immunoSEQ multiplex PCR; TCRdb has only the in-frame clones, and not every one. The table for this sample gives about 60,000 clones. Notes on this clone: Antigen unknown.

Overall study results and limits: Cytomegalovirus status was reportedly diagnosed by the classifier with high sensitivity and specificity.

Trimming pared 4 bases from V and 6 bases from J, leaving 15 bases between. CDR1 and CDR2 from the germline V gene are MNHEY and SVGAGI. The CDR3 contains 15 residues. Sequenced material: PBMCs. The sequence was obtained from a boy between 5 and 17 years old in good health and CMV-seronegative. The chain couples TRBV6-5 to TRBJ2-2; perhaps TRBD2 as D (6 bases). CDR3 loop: CASSFTGRRAGELFF. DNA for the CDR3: TGTGCCAGCAGTTTCACCGGGAGACGTGCCGGGGAGCTGTTTTTT.